This is a list of T cell receptor beta chains from one sample in a study of blood T cell repertoires in COVID-19. Assay used: immunoSEQ multiplex PCR; TCRdb lists only in-frame clones, some missing. In the table there are some 380,000 clones, around 91% of which are singletons. The source material was peripheral blood. These receptors all stem from a man in his late teens or twenties with active or convalescent COVID-19. The CDR3 runs from the conserved cysteine through the conserved F or W.

TRBV4-3	TRBJ2-1	CASSQSTAYTEQFF
TRBV30	TRBJ2-2	CAWIPANTGELFF
TRBV7-9	TRBJ1-4	CASSSEGQTKNEKLFF
TRBV18	TRBJ2-5	CASSPQTGQETQYF
TRBV24-1	TRBJ2-3	CATSALPTDTQYF
TRBV16	TRBJ1-4	CASSPRGTTNEKLFF
TRBV28	TRBJ2-1	CASTAGGSYNEQFF
TRBV4-1	TRBJ1-1	CASSAFNGRTGTTEAFF
TRBV30	TRBJ2-1	CAWSLTSHEQFF
TRBV28	TRBJ2-2	CASSLEGRGTGELFF
TRBV11-2	TRBJ2-2	CASSLYGGGDTGELFF
TRBV27	TRBJ2-3	CASRPSTGAPVDTQYF
TRBV12-2	TRBJ1-2	CASRLPLFQNLTMRGYTF
TRBV24-1	TRBJ2-4	CATCTGGACAKNIQYF
TRBV19	TRBJ2-1	CASIGQGSYNEQFF
TRBV7-2	TRBJ1-3	CASSLDGGPSGNTIYF
TRBV7-9	TRBJ1-2	CASSPSGSGYTF
TRBV7-9	TRBJ2-7	CASSWNDRDFYEQYF
TRBV28	TRBJ2-1	CASSLTASGGDEQFF
TRBV30	TRBJ2-7	CAWVGQGVYEQYF
TRBV11-2	TRBJ2-5	CASSLDRGLETQYF
TRBV6-4	TRBJ1-1	CASSDGGTEAFF
TRBV11-1	TRBJ1-2	CASSLAGGLQTF
TRBV28	TRBJ2-7	CASYNDRQGATYEQYF
TRBV5-1	TRBJ2-5	CASSLGTGGSVLETQYF
TRBV5-1	TRBJ1-2	CASSRSRDRGRDGYTF
TRBV7-6	TRBJ1-2	CASSEDSYGYTF
TRBV7-2	TRBJ1-2	CASSLVSGGPNYGYTF
TRBV6-2/TRBV6-3	TRBJ1-3	CASSSGLSSGNTIYF
TRBV9	TRBJ1-6	CASSVGGSGSPLHF
TRBV5-1	TRBJ1-4	CASSTGSQGREKLFF
TRBV6-2/TRBV6-3	TRBJ2-7	CASSLKDSSGHYEQYF
TRBV6-5	TRBJ1-2	CASSYSDRAYYGYTF
TRBV18	TRBJ2-1	CASSPSRQGASEQFF
TRBV11-2	TRBJ1-5	CASSLEFGQPQHF
TRBV19	TRBJ1-5	CASSISFQPQHF
TRBV5-4	TRBJ1-1	CASSSSRDRAEAFF
TRBV19	TRBJ1-2	CASSPSGNGYTF
TRBV18	TRBJ1-2	CASSRGQGVFSGYTF
TRBV18	TRBJ2-7	CASSRTGAYEQYF
TRBV7-6	TRBJ1-3	CASSLYADRGRNTIYF
TRBV7-2	TRBJ1-2	CASSKTTGTVYGYTF
TRBV6-5	TRBJ1-1	CASSYVRGRGAEAFF
TRBV3-1/TRBV3-2	TRBJ1-6	CASSQRGSLHF
TRBV6-6	TRBJ2-3	CASKEVGTDTQYF
TRBV28	TRBJ2-7	CASKPGLSSYEQYF
TRBV7-3	TRBJ2-3	CASSLGQGVDTQYF